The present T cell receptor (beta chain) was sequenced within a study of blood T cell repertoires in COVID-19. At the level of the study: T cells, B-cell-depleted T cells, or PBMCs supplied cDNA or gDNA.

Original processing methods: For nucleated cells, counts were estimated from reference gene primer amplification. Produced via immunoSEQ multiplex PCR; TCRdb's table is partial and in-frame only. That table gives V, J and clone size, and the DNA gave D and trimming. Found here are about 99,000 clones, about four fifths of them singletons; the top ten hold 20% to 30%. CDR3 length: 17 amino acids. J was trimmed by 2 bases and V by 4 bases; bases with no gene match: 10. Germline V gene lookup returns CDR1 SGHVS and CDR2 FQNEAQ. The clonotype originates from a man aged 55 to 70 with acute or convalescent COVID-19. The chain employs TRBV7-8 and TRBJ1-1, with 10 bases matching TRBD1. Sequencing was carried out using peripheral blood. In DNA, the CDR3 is TGTGCCAGCAGCTCCTTCACCGGGACAGGGGTTAACACTGAAGCTTTCTTT. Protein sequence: CASSSFTGTGVNTEAFF.